The source of this T cell receptor (beta chain) is a study of OX40 agonist ivuxolimab in advanced cancers. Turning to the study itself: Among those treated, three patients had partial responses, one with hepatocellular carcinoma and two with cutaneous melanoma.

Deletions cut 1 base from V and 2 bases from J, with 12 bases between. CDR1 is SGHNT and CDR2 is YYREEE in the germline V gene (reference sequence). The CDR3 has 15 residues. Regarding this clone: Its antigen is not known.

Study observations and caveats: On average, a greater number of expanded clones characterised CD8+ T cells relative to CD4+.

Only in-frame clones appear in the TCRdb table, and some are missing; sequencing was by immunoSEQ multiplex PCR. The sample comprises around 100,000 clones, around 91% of which are singletons, and about 0.17% rests with the top ten. The V and J genes are TRBV5-4 and TRBJ2-5; D may match TRBD1 or TRBD2 (5 bases each). The sample consisted of CD4+ or CD8+ T cells sorted from blood, taken in a trial of the OX40 agonist ivuxolimab. The TCR comes from an adult with an advanced solid tumor such as melanoma, head and neck, liver or kidney cancer. For the CDR3, the DNA is TGTGCCAGCAGCTTGATTGGGGGTATACAAGAGACCCAGTACTTC. Residues: CASSLIGGIQETQYF. Complete variable domain (other parts from reference TRBV5-4 and TRBJ2-5): ETGVTQSPTHLIKTRGQQVTLRCSSQSGHNTVSWYQQALGQGPQFIFQYYREEENGRGNFPPRFSGLQFPNYSSELNVNALELDDSALYLCASSLIGGIQETQYFGPGTRLLVL.